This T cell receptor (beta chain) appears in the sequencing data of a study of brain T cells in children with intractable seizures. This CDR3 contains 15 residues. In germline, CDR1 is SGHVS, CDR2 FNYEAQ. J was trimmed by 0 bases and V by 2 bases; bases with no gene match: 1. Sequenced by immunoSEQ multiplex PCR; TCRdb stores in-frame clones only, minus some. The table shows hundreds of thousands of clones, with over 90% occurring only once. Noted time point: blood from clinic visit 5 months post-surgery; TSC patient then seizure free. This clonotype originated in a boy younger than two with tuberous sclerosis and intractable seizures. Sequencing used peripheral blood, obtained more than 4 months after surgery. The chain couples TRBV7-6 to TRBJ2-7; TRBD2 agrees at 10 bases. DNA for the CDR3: TGTGCCAGCAGCTTAACTAGCGGGAACTCCTACGAGCAGTACTTC. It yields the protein CASSLTSGNSYEQYF.